In its sample, the clone carrying this TCR beta chain was seen a few times. As yet, its antigen is unknown. TCRdb's table, derived via immunoSEQ multiplex PCR, lists solely in-frame clones and lacks some. Of some 1,200 clones in the sample, roughly 12% were seen once. This entry is derived from a study of tumour-infiltrating T cells in Burkitt lymphoma. In the study overall: Patients covered every epidemiological subtype of Burkitt lymphoma. Repertoire clonality predicted overall and progression-free survival.

Germline V gives CDR1 MGHDK, CDR2 SYGVNS. Germline trimming cut 3 bases from V and 1 base from J; bases unmatched to any gene: 11. This CDR3 spans 18 amino acids. General study points: Several public clonotypes recurred in numerous Burkitt lymphoma patients.

The sample taken for sequencing was tumor tissue. The chain uses TRBV25-1 and TRBJ2-2, with TRBD1 matching 7 bases. This TCR was recovered from a human donor with Burkitt lymphoma. The DNA for the CDR3 is TGTGCCAGCAGTGATGATTGGATTTGGACAGGGAACACCGGGGAGCTGTTTTTT. It encodes CASSDDWIWTGNTGELFF.